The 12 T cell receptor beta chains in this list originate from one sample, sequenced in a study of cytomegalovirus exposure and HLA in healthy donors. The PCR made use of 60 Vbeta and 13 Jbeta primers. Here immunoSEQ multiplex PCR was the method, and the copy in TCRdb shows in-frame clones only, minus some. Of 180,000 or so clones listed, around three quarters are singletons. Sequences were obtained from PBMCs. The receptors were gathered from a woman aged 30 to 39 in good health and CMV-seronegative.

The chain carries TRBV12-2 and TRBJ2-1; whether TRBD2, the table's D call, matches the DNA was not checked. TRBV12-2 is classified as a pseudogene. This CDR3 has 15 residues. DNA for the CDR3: TGTGCAAGTCGCTTAGGGGGGGGAGGGTACAATGAGCAGTTCTTC. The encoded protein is CASRLGGGGYNEQFF.

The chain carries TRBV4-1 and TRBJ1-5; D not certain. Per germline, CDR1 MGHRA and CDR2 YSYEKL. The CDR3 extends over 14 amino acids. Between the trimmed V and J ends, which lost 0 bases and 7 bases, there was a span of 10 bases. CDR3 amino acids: CASSQDIPLQPQHF. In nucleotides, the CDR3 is TGCGCCAGCAGCCAAGATATTCCCCTACAGCCCCAGCATTTT.

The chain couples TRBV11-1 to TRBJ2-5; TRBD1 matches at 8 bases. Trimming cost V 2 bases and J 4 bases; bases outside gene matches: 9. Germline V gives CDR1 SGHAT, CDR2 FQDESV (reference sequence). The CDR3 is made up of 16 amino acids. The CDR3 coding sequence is TGTGCCAGCAGCTTAAGATGGACAGGGTGGTTAGAGACCCAGTACTTC. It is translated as CASSLRWTGWLETQYF.

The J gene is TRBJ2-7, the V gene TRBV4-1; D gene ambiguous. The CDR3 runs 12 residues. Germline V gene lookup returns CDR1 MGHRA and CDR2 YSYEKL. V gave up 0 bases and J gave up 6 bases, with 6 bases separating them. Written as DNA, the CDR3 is TGCGCCAGCAGCCAAGAAATCGGCGAGCAGTACTTC. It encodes CASSQEIGEQYF.

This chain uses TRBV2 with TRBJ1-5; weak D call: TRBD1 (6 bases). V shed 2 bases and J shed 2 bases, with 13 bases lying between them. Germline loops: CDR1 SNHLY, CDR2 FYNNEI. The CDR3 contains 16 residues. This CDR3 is CASSEIGGERNQPQHF. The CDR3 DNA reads TGTGCCAGCAGTGAAATAGGGGGGGAACGCAATCAGCCCCAGCATTTT.

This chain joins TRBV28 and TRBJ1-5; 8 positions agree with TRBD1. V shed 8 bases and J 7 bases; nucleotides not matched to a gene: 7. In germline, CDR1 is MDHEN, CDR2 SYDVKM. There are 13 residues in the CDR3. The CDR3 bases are TGTGCCAGCGGCGACAGGGGACACCAGCCCCAGCATTTT. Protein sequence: CASGDRGHQPQHF.

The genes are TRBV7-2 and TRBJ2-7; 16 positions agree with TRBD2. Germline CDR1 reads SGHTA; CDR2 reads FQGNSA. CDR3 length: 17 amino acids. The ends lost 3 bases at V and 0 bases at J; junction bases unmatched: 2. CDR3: CASSLGLAGGSSYEQYF. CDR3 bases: TGTGCCAGCAGCTTGGGACTAGCGGGGGGGAGCTCCTACGAGCAGTACTTC.

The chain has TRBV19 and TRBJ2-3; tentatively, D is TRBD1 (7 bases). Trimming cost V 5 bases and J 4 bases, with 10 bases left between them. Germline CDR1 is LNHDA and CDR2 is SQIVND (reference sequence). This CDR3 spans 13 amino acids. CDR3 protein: CASSQGGSDTQYF. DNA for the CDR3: TGTGCCAGTAGTCAGGGGGGCTCAGATACGCAGTATTTT. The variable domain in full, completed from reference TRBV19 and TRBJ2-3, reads DGGITQSPKYLFRKEGQNVTLSCEQNLNHDAMYWYRQDPGQGLRLIYYSQIVNDFQKGDIAEGYSVSREKKESFPLTVTSAQKNPTAFYLCASSQGGSDTQYFGPGTRLTVL.

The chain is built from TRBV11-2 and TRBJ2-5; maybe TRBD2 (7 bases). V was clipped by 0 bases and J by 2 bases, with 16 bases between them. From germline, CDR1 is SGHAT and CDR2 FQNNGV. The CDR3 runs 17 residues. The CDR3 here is CASSLDGWRGRQETQYF. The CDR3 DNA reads TGTGCCAGCAGCTTAGATGGGTGGCGGGGGCGACAAGAGACCCAGTACTTC.

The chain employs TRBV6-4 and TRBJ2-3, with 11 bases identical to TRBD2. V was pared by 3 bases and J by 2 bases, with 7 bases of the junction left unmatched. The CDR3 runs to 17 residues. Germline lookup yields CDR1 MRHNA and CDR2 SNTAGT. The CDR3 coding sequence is TGTGCCAGCAGTGAAAGAGTAGCGGGGGGGGACACAGATACGCAGTATTTT. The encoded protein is CASSERVAGGDTDTQYF.

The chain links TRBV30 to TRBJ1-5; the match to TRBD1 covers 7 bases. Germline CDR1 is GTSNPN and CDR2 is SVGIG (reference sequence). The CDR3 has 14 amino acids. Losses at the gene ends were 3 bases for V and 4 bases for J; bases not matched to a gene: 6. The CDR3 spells CAWRDRSRNQPQHF. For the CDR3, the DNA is TGTGCCTGGAGGGACAGGTCGCGAAATCAGCCCCAGCATTTT.

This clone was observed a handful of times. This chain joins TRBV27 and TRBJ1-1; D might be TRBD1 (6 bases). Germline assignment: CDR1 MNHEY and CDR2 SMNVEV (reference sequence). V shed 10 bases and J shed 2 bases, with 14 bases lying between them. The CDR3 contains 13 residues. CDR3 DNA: TGTGCCACCGGCGACAGGCTTAACACTGAAGCTTTCTTT. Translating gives CATGDRLNTEAFF.